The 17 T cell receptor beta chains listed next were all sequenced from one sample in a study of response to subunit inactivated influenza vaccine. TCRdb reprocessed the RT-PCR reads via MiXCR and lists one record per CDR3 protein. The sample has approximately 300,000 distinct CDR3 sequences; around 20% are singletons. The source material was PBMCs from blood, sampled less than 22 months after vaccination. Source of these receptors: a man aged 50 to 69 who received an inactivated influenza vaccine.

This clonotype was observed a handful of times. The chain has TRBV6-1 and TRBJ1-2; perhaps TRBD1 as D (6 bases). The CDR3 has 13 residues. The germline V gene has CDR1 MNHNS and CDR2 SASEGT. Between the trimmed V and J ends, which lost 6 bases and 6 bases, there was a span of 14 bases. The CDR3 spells CASRADRRDGYTF. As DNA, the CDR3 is TGTGCCAGCAGAGCCGACAGGAGGGATGGCTACACCTTC.

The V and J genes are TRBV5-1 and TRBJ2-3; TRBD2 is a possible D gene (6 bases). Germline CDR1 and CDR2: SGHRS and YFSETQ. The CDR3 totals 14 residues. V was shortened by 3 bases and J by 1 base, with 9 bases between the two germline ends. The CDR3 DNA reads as TGCGCCAGCAGCTCGGGAGTTGGCACAGATACGCAGTATTTT. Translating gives CASSSGVGTDTQYF.

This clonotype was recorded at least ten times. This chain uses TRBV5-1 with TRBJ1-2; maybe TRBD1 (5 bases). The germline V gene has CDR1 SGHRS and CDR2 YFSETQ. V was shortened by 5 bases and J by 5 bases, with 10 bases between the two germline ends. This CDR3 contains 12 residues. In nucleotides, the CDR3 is TGCGCCAGCAGTATGCAGGGATATGGCTACACCTTC. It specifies CASSMQGYGYTF.

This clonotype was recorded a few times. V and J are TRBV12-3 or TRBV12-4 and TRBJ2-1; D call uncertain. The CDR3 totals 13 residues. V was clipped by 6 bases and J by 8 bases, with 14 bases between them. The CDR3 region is CASSSDPADEQFF. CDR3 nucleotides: TGTGCCAGCAGCAGTGACCCGGCGGATGAGCAGTTCTTC.

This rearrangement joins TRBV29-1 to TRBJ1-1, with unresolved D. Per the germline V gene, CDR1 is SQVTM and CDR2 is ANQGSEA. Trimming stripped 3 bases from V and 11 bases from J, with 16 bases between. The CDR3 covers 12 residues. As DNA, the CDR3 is TGCAGCGTTGAGGGGAGGGAAGACACCGCTTTCTTT. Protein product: CSVEGREDTAFF.

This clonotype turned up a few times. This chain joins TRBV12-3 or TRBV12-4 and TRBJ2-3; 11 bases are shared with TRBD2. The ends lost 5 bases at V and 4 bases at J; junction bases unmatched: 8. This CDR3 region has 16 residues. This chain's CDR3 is CASSATSGSKADTQYF. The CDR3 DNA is TGTGCCAGCAGTGCCACTAGCGGGAGTAAGGCAGATACGCAGTATTTT.

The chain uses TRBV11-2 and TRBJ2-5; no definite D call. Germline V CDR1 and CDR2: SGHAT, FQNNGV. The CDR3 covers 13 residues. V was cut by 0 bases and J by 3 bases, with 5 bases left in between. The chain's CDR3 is CASSLDTKETQYF. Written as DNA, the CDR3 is TGTGCCAGCAGCTTAGACACCAAAGAGACCCAGTACTTC.

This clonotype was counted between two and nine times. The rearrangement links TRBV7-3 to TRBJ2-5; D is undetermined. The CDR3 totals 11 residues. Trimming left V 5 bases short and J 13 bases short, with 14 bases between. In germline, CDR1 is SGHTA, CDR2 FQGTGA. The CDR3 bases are TGTGCCAGCAGCGTAAATGGTCCCCTGTACTTC. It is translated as CASSVNGPLYF.

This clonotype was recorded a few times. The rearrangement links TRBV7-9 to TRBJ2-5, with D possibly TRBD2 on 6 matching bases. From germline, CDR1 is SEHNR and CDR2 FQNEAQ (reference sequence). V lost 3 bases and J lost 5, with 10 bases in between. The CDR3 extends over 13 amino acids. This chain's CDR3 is CASSFGGLETQYF. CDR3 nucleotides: TGTGCCAGCAGCTTCGGAGGGCTGGAGACCCAGTACTTC.

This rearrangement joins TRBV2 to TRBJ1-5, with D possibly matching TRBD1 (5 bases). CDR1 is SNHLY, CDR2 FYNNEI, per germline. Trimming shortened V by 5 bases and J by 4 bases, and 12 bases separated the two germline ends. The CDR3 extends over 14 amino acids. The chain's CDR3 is CASSQIRGNQPQHF. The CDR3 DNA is TGTGCCAGCAGTCAAATACGGGGGAATCAGCCCCAGCATTTT.

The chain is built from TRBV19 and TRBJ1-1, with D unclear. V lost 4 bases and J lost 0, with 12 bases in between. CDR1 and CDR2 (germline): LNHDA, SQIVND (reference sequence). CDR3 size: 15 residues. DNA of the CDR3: TGTGCCAGTAGTACACTACCTCTGCTGAACACTGAAGCTTTCTTT. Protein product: CASSTLPLLNTEAFF.

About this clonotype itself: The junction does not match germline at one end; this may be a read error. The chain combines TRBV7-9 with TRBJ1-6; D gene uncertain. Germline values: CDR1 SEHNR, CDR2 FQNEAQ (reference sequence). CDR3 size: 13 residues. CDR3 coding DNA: TGTGCCAGCAGCTCCTCCACGGGCAGATTACCTGCCTTT. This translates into CASSSSTGRLPAF.

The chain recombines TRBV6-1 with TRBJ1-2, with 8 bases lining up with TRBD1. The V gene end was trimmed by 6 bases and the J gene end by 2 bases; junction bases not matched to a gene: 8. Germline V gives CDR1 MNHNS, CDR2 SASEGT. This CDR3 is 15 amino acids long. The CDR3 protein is CASSPQQGGNYGYTF. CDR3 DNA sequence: TGTGCCAGCAGCCCTCAACAGGGGGGGAACTATGGCTACACCTTC.

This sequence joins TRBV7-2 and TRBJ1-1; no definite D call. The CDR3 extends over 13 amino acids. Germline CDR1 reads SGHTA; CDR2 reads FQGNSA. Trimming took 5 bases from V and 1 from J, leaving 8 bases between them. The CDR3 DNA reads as TGTGCCAGCAGCCGAGGCACGAACACTGAAGCTTTCTTT. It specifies CASSRGTNTEAFF.

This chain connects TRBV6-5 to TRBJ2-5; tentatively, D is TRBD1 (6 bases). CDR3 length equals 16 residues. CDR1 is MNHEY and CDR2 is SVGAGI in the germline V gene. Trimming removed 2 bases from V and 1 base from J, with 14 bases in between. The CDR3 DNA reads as TGTGCCAGCAGTTACCGCCTAGTGGGGGCCCAAGAGACCCAGTACTTC. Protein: CASSYRLVGAQETQYF.

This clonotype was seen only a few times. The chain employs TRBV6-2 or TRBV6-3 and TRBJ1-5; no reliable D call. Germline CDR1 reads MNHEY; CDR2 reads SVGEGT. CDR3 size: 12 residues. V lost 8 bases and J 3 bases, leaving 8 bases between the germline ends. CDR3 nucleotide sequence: TGTGCCAGCCACAGCGTCAATCAGCCCCAGCATTTT. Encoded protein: CASHSVNQPQHF.

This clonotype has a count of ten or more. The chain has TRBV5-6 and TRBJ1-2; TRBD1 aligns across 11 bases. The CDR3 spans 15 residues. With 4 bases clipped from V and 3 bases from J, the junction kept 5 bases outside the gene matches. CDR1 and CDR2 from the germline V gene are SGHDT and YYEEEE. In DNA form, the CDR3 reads TGTGCCAGCAGCCGAGGGACAGGGGGAGACTATGGCTACACCTTC. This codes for CASSRGTGGDYGYTF. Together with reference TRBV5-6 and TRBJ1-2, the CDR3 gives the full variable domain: DAGVTQSPTHLIKTRGQQVTLRCSPKSGHDTVSWYQQALGQGPQFIFQYYEEEERQRGNFPDRFSGHQFPNYSSELNVNALLLGDSALYLCASSRGTGGDYGYTFGSGTRLTVV.